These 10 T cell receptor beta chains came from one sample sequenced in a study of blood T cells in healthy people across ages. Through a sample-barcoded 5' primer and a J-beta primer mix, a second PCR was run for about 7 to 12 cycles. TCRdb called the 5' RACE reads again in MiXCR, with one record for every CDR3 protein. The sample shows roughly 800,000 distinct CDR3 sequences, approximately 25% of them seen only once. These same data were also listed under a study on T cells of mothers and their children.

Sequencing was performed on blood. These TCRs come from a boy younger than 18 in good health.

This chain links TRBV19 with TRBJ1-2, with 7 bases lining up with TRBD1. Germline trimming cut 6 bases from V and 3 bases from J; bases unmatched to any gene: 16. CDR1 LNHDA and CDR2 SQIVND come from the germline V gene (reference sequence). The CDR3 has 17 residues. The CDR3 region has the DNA TGTGCCAGTAGCCTCCGGGACAGTTGGACTTGGGACTATGGCTACACCTTC. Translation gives CASSLRDSWTWDYGYTF.

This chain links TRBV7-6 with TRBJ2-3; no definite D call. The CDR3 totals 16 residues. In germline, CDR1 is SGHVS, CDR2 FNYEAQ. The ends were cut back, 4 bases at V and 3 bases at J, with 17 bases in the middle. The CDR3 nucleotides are TGTGCCAGCAGCTCTGAGTCTCTCCTGAGTACAGATACGCAGTATTTT. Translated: CASSSESLLSTDTQYF.

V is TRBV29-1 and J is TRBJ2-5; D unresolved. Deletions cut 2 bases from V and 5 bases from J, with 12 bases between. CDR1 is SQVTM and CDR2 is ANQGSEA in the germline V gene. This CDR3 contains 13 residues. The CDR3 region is CSVEQFVGETQYF. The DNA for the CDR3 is TGCAGCGTTGAACAATTCGTGGGGGAGACCCAGTACTTC.

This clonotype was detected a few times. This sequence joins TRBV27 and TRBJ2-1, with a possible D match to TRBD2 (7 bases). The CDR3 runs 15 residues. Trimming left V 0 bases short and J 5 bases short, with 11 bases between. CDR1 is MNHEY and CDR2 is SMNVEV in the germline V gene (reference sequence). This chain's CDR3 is CASSLSGGADNEQFF. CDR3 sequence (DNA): TGTGCCAGCAGTTTATCGGGGGGGGCGGACAATGAGCAGTTCTTC.

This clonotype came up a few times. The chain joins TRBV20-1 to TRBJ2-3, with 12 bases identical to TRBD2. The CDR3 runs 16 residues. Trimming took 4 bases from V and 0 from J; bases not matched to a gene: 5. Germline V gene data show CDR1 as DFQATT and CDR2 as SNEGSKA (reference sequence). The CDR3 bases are TGCAGTGCTACCGGGACTAGCGGGCTTAGCACAGATACGCAGTATTTT. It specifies CSATGTSGLSTDTQYF.

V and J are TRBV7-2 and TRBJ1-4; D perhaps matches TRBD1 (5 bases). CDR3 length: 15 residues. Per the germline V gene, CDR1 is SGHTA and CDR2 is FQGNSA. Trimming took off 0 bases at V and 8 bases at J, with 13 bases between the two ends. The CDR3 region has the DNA TGTGCCAGCAGCTTAGCGATTGGGGCGGGAGAAAAACTGTTTTTT. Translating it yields CASSLAIGAGEKLFF.

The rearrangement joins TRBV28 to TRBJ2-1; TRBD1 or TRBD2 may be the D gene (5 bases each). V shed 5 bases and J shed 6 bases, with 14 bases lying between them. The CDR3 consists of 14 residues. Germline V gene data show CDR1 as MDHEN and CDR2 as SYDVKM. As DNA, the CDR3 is TGTGCCAGCAGTCCGATCCGGGACCGCAATGAGCAGTTCTTC. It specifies CASSPIRDRNEQFF.

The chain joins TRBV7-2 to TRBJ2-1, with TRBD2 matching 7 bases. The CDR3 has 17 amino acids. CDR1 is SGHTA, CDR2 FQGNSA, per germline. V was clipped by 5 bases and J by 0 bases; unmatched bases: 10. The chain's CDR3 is CASSRWGGASSYNEQFF. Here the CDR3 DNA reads TGTGCCAGCAGCCGCTGGGGGGGAGCCAGCTCCTACAATGAGCAGTTCTTC.

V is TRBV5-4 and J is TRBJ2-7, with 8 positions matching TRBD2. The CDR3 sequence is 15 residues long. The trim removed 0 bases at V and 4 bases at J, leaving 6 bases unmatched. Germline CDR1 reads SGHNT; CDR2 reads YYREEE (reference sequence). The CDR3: CASSLGFGTSYEQYF. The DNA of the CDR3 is TGTGCCAGCAGCTTGGGATTCGGGACTAGTTACGAGCAGTACTTC.

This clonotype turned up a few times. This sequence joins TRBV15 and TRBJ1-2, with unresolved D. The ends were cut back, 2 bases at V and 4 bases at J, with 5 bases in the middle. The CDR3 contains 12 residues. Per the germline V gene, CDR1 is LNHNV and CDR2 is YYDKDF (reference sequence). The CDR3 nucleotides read TGTGCCACCAGCAGACGGTCCTATGGCTACACCTTC. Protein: CATSRRSYGYTF.